This T cell receptor (beta chain) was recovered during a study of T-cell memory formation after mild COVID-19. Worth noting for this clonotype: Its antigen remains unknown.

This CDR3 has 16 residues. The germline gives CDR1 SGHTA, CDR2 FQGNSA. The V and J ends lost 3 bases and 7 bases, in that order; junction bases with no gene match: 9. Study results and caveats: From day 15 to 85, contracting clones were balanced between CD4 and CD8, whereas later expanders leaned toward CD4+. Contracting CD4+ clones lay largely in CM and EM, with CD8+ ones residing in EMRA.

Each CDR3 protein is one row after TCRdb ran MiXCR on the 5' RACE reads. This table has 100,000 to 150,000 distinct CDR3 sequences, roughly 6% appearing once. The TCR was taken from an adult woman who had mild COVID-19 (a few samples of this study predate the infection). Cell type and time point are not known. Sequencing was done on a sample of PBMCs or a T cell subset sorted from them (not recorded which). The rearrangement joins TRBV7-2 to TRBJ2-1; 10 bases are shared with TRBD2. The CDR3 DNA is TGTGCCAGCAGCTTTTCTAGCGGGAGAATCGCTAATGAGCAGTTCTTC. This encodes CASSFSSGRIANEQFF.